Presented here are 9 T cell receptor beta chains from one specimen sequenced in a study of identical twins. TCRdb itself ran the 5' RACE reads through MiXCR, one entry per CDR3 protein. The sample carries about 340,000 distinct CDR3 sequences, roughly 9% recorded once. Sequenced material: naive T cells sorted from blood. These receptors were taken from a woman aged 50 to 60 in good health.

The CDR3: CASSQSRGGFDSPLHF. For the CDR3, the DNA is TGCGCCAGCAGCCAATCCAGGGGGGGATTTGATTCACCCCTCCACTTT. This chain uses TRBV4-1 with TRBJ1-6; 7 bases match TRBD1. Germline values: CDR1 MGHRA, CDR2 YSYEKL. J gave up 8 bases and V 2 bases, and 9 bases lay outside the gene matches. This CDR3 spans 16 amino acids.

The sample holds a few counts of this clonotype. The chain combines TRBV27 with TRBJ1-4, with D tentatively TRBD1 (6 bases). V was cut by 5 bases and J by 7 bases, with 14 bases left in between. The CDR3 consists of 14 residues. Germline V lookup: CDR1 MNHEY, CDR2 SMNVEV (reference sequence). CDR3 in DNA: TGTGCCAGCAGTCCCGGCGGGGGCTTTGAAAAACTGTTTTTT. Amino acid sequence: CASSPGGGFEKLFF.

In its sample, this clonotype was seen a few times. The chain carries TRBV10-3 and TRBJ2-7; 7 bases are a match to TRBD2. The germline V gene has CDR1 ENHRY and CDR2 SYGVKD. The CDR3 sequence is 15 residues long. With V trimmed by 2 bases and J by 4 bases, 8 bases remained unmatched. CDR3 sequence: CAISEGSSGSYEQYV. The CDR3 nucleotides are TGTGCCATCAGTGAGGGCTCTAGCGGATCTTACGAGCAGTACGTC.

There are many counts of this clonotype. The rearrangement uses TRBV29-1 and TRBJ2-5; D remains ambiguous. CDR1 and CDR2 (germline): SQVTM, ANQGSEA. V gave up 0 bases and J gave up 5 bases, with 19 bases separating them. This CDR3 is 16 amino acids long. The CDR3 DNA reads as TGCAGCGTTGAAGATCGAAATCTCGGGCGCTTGGAGACCCAGTACTTC. Protein sequence: CSVEDRNLGRLETQYF.

The chain couples TRBV12-3 or TRBV12-4 to TRBJ2-1; 10 nucleotides match TRBD2. This CDR3 is 17 amino acids long. V lost 3 bases, J lost 9 bases, and 14 bases stayed unmatched. CDR3 in amino acids: CASSLGQSGRAPGEQFF. The CDR3 nucleotides are TGTGCCAGCAGTTTGGGGCAAAGCGGGAGGGCCCCCGGTGAGCAGTTCTTC.

This clonotype was observed at least ten times. This chain links TRBV16 with TRBJ2-7, with D maybe TRBD2 (6 bases). Trimming shortened V by 3 bases and J by 8 bases, and 14 bases separated the two germline ends. CDR1 and CDR2 (germline): KGHSY, FQNENV. The CDR3 runs to 13 residues. CDR3 in amino acids: CASSQGLQGKQYV. For the CDR3, the DNA is TGTGCCAGCAGCCAGGGACTTCAAGGGAAGCAGTACGTC.

There are a few counts of this clonotype. This sequence joins TRBV7-8 and TRBJ2-1; 14 bases fit TRBD2. J was trimmed by 6 bases and V by 4 bases; bases with no gene match: 5. CDR1 is SGHVS, CDR2 FQNEAQ, per germline. The CDR3 contains 16 residues. The CDR3 spells CASSYPGLAGGNEQFF. For the CDR3, the DNA is TGTGCCAGCAGCTATCCTGGACTAGCGGGAGGCAATGAGCAGTTCTTC.

The genes are TRBV9 and TRBJ1-6, with 7 bases aligning to TRBD1. The CDR3 has 12 amino acids. The V gene's germline CDR1 is SGDLS and CDR2 YYNGEE. Germline trimming cut 3 bases from V and 11 bases from J; bases unmatched to any gene: 2. CDR3 sequence: CASSETGPPLHF. The CDR3 DNA reads as TGTGCCAGCAGCGAGACAGGGCCACCCCTCCACTTT.

There are many counts of this clonotype. The V call is TRBV27, the J call TRBJ2-7, with D possibly matching TRBD2 (5 bases). The CDR3 spans 11 residues. From germline, CDR1 is MNHEY and CDR2 SMNVEV (reference sequence). The germline V and J ends were trimmed by 5 bases and 7 bases, with 9 bases remaining between them. CDR3 amino acids: CASSRGVEQYF. The CDR3 DNA reads as TGTGCCAGCAGTCGGGGTGTAGAGCAGTACTTC.